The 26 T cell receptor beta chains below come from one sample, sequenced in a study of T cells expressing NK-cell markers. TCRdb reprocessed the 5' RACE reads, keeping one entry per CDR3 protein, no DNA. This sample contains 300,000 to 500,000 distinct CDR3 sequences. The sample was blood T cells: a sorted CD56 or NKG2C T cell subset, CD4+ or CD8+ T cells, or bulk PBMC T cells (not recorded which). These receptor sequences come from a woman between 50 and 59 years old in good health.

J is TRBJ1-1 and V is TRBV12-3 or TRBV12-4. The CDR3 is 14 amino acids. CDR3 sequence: CASSLREGNTEAFF.

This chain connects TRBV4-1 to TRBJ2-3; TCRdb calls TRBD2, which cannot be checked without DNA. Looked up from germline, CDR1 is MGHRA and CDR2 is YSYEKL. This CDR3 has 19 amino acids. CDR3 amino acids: CASSQELTSGRQGTDTQYF.

CDR3 loop: CASSLGRLAGTNEQFF. V gene TRBV27 combines with J gene TRBJ2-1; the TCRdb D gene call, TRBD2, has no DNA to confirm it. This CDR3 is built from 16 residues. Germline V lookup: CDR1 MNHEY, CDR2 SMNVEV (reference sequence).

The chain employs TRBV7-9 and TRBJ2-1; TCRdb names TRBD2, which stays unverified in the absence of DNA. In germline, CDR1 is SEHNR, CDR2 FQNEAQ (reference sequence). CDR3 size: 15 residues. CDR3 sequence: CASSPLGGSKDEQFF.

CDR3 amino acids: CASSMNRFSGANVLTF. The chain couples TRBV12-3 or TRBV12-4 to TRBJ2-6; TCRdb outputs TRBD1, but without DNA this stays unchecked. The CDR3 totals 16 residues.

The CDR3 loop reads CSARGPLAGIQETQYF. The chain carries TRBV20-1 and TRBJ2-5. CDR1 and CDR2 (germline): DFQATT, SNEGSKA (reference sequence). CDR3 length: 16 amino acids.

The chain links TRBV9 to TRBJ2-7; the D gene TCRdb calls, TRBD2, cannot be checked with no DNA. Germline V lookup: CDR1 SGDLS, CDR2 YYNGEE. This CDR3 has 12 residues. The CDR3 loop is CASSRTSDEQYF.

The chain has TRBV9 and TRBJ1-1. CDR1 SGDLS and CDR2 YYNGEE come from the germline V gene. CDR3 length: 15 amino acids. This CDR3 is CASSVDGQALRVAFF.

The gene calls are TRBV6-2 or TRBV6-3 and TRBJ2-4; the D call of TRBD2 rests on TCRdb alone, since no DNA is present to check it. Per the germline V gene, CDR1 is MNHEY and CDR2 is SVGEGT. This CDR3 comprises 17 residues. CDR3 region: CASSPPRTSPAKNIQYF.

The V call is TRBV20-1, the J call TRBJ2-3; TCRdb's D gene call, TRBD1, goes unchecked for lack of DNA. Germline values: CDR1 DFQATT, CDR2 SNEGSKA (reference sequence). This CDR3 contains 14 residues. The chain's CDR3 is CSAIGQGATDTQYF.

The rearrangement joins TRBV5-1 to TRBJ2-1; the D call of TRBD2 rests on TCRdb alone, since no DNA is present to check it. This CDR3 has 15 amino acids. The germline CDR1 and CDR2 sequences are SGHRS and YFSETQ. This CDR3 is CASSLVGDRGNEQFF.

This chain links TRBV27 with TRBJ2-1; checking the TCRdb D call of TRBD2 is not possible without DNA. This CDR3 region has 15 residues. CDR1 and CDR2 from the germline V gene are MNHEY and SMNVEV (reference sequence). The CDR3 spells CASSPSSGWYNEQFF.

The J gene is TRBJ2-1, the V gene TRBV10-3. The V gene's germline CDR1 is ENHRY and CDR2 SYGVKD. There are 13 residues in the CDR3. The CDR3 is CAISEATRDEQFF.

CDR3 in amino acids: CASSLAGRDSYGYTF. The chain recombines TRBV12-3 or TRBV12-4 with TRBJ1-2. The CDR3 sequence is 15 residues long.

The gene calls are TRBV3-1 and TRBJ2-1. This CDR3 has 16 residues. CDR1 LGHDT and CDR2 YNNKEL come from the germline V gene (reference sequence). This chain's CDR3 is CASSRSGWGSYNEQFF.

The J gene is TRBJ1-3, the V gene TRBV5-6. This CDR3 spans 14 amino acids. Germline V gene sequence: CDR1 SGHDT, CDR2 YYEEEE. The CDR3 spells CASSFTGSGNTIYF.

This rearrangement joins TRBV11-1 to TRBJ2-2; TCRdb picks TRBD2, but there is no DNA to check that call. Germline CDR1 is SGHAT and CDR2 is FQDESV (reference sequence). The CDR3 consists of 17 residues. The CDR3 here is CASSLDGRSKNTGELFF.

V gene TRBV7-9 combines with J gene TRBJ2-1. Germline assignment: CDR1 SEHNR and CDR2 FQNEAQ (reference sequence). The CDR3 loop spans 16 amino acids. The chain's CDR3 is CASSGSTELVYNEQFF.

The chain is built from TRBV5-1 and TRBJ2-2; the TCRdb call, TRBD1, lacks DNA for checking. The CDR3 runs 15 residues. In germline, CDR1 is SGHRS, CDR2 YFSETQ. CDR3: CASSLSQGYTGELFF.

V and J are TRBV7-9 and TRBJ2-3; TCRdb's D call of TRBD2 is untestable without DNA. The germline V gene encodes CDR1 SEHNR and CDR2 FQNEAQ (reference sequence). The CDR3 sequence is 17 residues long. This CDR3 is CASSLPTGLAGRYTQYF.

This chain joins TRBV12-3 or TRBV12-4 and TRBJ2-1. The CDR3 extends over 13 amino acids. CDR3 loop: CASRLAGHNEQFF.

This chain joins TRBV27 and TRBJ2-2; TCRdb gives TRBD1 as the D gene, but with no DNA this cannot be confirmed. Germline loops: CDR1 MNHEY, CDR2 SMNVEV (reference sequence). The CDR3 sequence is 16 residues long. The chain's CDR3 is CASSLSGTGRTGELFF.

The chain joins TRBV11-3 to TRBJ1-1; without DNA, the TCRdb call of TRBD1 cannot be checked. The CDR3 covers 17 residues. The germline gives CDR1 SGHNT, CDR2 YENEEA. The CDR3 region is CASSLGGPGGVNTEAFF.

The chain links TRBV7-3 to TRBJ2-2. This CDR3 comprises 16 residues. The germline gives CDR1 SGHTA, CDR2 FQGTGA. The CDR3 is CASSPPGLANTGELFF.

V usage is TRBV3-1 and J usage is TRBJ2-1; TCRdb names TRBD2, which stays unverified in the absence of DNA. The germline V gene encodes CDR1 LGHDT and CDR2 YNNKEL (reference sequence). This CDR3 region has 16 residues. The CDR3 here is CASSPEGGVGYNEQFF.

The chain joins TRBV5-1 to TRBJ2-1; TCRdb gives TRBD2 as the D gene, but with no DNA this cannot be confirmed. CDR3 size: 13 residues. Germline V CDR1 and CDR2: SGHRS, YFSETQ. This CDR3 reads CASTRAGYNEQFF.